These 15 T cell receptor beta chains share one sample of origin, sequenced in a study of identical twins. From the 5' RACE reads, TCRdb called clonotypes with MiXCR, one entry per CDR3 protein. The sample lists some 1,700,000 distinct CDR3 sequences; less than 35% were seen once. Sequencing was performed on cord blood. The receptors stem from a newborn girl in good health.

This rearrangement joins TRBV15 to TRBJ2-4, with D possibly being TRBD1 or TRBD2 (5 bases each). V shed 0 bases and J shed 2 bases, with 8 bases lying between them. The V gene's germline CDR1 is LNHNV and CDR2 YYDKDF (reference sequence). This CDR3 has 15 amino acids. The DNA of the CDR3 is TGTGCCACCAGCAGAGAACCGGGGCCCAAAAACATTCAGTACTTC. Protein sequence: CATSREPGPKNIQYF.

The V gene is TRBV7-2, the J gene TRBJ2-1; TRBD2 agrees at 13 bases. After removal of 2 bases from V and 12 bases from J, the junction contained 22 bases not matched to a gene. The germline V gene has CDR1 SGHTA and CDR2 FQGNSA. The CDR3 contains 20 residues. CDR3 protein: CASSLIFIGGLAGVLQLQFF. CDR3 sequence (DNA): TGTGCCAGCAGCTTAATATTCATAGGAGGACTAGCGGGAGTCCTTCAACTGCAGTTCTTC.

The V and J genes are TRBV12-3 or TRBV12-4 and TRBJ2-5; 7 bases match TRBD1. The trim removed 6 bases at V and 13 bases at J, leaving 11 bases unmatched. This CDR3 is 12 amino acids long. The CDR3 nucleotides are TGTGCCAGCAGCCCCGACAGGGATAGATCGTACTTC. This translates into CASSPDRDRSYF.

This clonotype was counted a few times. The chain links TRBV7-9 to TRBJ1-1; no clear D. The CDR3 is 12 residues long. CDR1 and CDR2 (germline): SEHNR, FQNEAQ (reference sequence). The V end was cut by 5 bases, the J end by 8 bases, with 12 bases between. DNA of the CDR3: TGTGCCAGCAGCCCGGGAAGTTCGGAAGCTTTCTTT. Amino acids: CASSPGSSEAFF.

This clonotype was seen only a few times. The chain is built from TRBV20-1 and TRBJ2-1, with D maybe TRBD2 (6 bases). Germline values: CDR1 DFQATT, CDR2 SNEGSKA (reference sequence). The CDR3 covers 17 residues. V lost 0 bases, J lost 4 bases, and 19 bases lay in between. The CDR3 DNA reads as TGCAGTGCTAGAGATTACCTCCGAGATAGCGGTTACAATGAGCAGTTCTTC. Translated, it gives CSARDYLRDSGYNEQFF.

The rearrangement links TRBV10-2 to TRBJ2-7, with 10 nucleotides matching TRBD2. V lost 6 bases to trimming and J lost 7 bases; unmatched junction nucleotides: 15. CDR3 length: 16 amino acids. Germline CDR1 WSHSY, CDR2 SAAADI. The CDR3 sequence is CASSAVAGGAYNEQYF. The CDR3 nucleotides are TGCGCCAGCAGCGCCGTAGCGGGGGGTGCCTACAATGAGCAGTACTTC.

In this sample, this clonotype turned up a few times. Here the CDR3 reads CASSPFGTLTDEQFF. The CDR3 nucleotides read TGTGCCAGCTCACCGTTCGGGACCCTAACGGATGAGCAGTTCTTC. V gene TRBV18 combines with J gene TRBJ2-1, with D possibly called TRBD1 or TRBD2 (5 bases each). Germline values: CDR1 KGHSH, CDR2 LQKENI. V dropped 3 bases and J dropped 8 bases, with 17 bases sitting between them. The CDR3 extends over 15 amino acids.

J is TRBJ2-7 and V is TRBV20-1; D possibly corresponds to TRBD2 (6 bases). The CDR3 spans 13 residues. V lost 6 bases to trimming and J lost 3 bases, with 15 bases between them. The germline gives CDR1 DFQATT, CDR2 SNEGSKA (reference sequence). The CDR3 region is CSAPIRELYEQYF. In nucleotides, the CDR3 is TGCAGTGCGCCCATCCGGGAGCTCTACGAGCAGTACTTC.

The chain links TRBV7-9 to TRBJ1-4; 11 nucleotides agree with TRBD1. The CDR3 sequence is 15 residues long. V dropped 6 bases and J dropped 8; count of bases not matched to a gene: 8. Per germline, CDR1 SEHNR and CDR2 FQNEAQ (reference sequence). The CDR3 loop is CASSFPRTGGEKLFF. As DNA, the CDR3 is TGTGCCAGCAGTTTCCCCCGGACAGGGGGCGAAAAACTGTTTTTT.

V usage is TRBV6-6 and J usage is TRBJ2-1, with D hard to call. Trimming took off 6 bases at V and 5 bases at J, with 17 bases between the two ends. CDR3 size: 15 residues. The V gene's germline CDR1 is MNHNY and CDR2 SVGAGI (reference sequence). CDR3 sequence reads: CASRYRETLHNEQFF. The CDR3 nucleotides are TGTGCCAGCAGGTATAGGGAAACGCTGCACAATGAGCAGTTCTTC.

The genes are TRBV27 and TRBJ2-3, with TRBD2 identical over 7 bases. J was trimmed by 6 bases and V by 0 bases; bases with no gene match: 3. Germline CDR1 is MNHEY and CDR2 is SMNVEV (reference sequence). This CDR3 has 14 residues. The CDR3 sequence is CASSLSAGADTQYF. DNA of the CDR3: TGTGCCAGCAGTTTATCGGCGGGAGCGGATACGCAGTATTTT.

This clonotype turned up a few times. Germline is not matched at one junction end, which may reflect a read error. The chain employs TRBV20-1 and TRBJ2-3; TRBD2 matches at 8 bases. The CDR3 spans 13 residues. Looked up from germline, CDR1 is DFQATT and CDR2 is SNEGSKA (reference sequence). CDR3 region: CGAPTSGTDTQYF. The CDR3 nucleotides are TGCGGTGCACCGACTAGCGGCACAGATACGCAGTATTTT.

The V gene is TRBV19, the J gene TRBJ1-2; 7 nucleotides align to TRBD1. The germline gives CDR1 LNHDA, CDR2 SQIVND (reference sequence). V dropped 1 base and J dropped 4; count of bases not matched to a gene: 3. The CDR3 is 14 residues long. CDR3 nucleotides: TGTGCCAGTAGTATAGCCGGGACAGTCTATGGCTACACCTTC. Encoded protein: CASSIAGTVYGYTF.

This clonotype was counted many times. This chain joins TRBV14 and TRBJ2-1, with D uncertain. With 1 base removed from V and 0 bases from J, the gap between germline ends came to 7 bases. Germline CDR1 is SGHDN and CDR2 is FVKESK. The CDR3 length is 15 residues. The DNA of the CDR3 is TGTGCCAGCAGCCAAGGGGTATCCTCCTACAATGAGCAGTTCTTC. Encoded protein: CASSQGVSSYNEQFF.

The rearrangement links TRBV6-6 to TRBJ1-5; possible D gene TRBD1, 5 bases. The germline V and J ends were trimmed by 2 bases and 2 bases, with 13 bases remaining between them. Germline V gene data show CDR1 as MNHNY and CDR2 as SVGAGI (reference sequence). The CDR3 has 16 residues. The CDR3 region is CASSYPRDGGNQPQHF. CDR3 in DNA: TGTGCCAGCAGTTACCCCAGGGATGGAGGCAATCAGCCCCAGCATTTT.